This T cell receptor beta chain was found in a study of post-analysis software for immune sequencing data. Study context: The courses of disease that were included comprised relapsing-remitting, secondary progressive and progressive-relapsing multiple sclerosis.

Each TCR beta cDNA library carried unique molecular identifiers. About 500,000 cDNA molecules were obtained from approximately 1 to 10 million T cells. In TCRdb, the PCR reads were re-called with MiXCR into one record per CDR3 protein. The table lists hundreds of thousands of distinct CDR3 sequences, around 40% of them singletons. The V and J ends lost 0 bases and 5 bases respectively, with 14 bases between them. CDR1 is DFQATT and CDR2 is SNEGSKA in the germline V gene (reference sequence). This CDR3 is 15 amino acids long. In this sample, this clonotype turned up a few times. The target antigen is unknown. Overall study results and limits: Clustering by F measure revealed strong co-clustering among samples prepared together in one batch. Controls' normalized Chao1 diversity significantly exceeded that of multiple sclerosis patients. Five or six TRBV segments were significantly more frequent in patients than in controls. TRBV5-6, TRBV5-1 and TRBV20-1 were among these segments.

Source material: blood. The sequence was obtained from a girl between 10 and 17 years old with multiple sclerosis. J is TRBJ2-1 and V is TRBV20-1, with D maybe TRBD2 (6 bases). CDR3 sequence reads: CSARDSSGLNNEQFF. In nucleotides, the CDR3 is TGCAGTGCTAGAGATAGCAGCGGGCTTAACAATGAGCAGTTCTTC.